These 14 T cell receptor beta chains share one sample of origin, sequenced in a study of T cells in tuberculosis. The repertoire was sequenced with immunoSEQ multiplex PCR; TCRdb's copy has only in-frame clones and lacks some. The table lists over 30,000 clones, 97% of them singletons, with roughly 5.7% in the top ten. The sequencing sample was made of PBMCs. These receptors came from a donor aged 10-29 years with latent tuberculosis or without tuberculosis infection.

The chain joins TRBV16 to TRBJ2-2; 8 positions agree with TRBD1. With 6 bases clipped from V and 5 bases from J, the junction kept 8 bases outside the gene matches. The CDR3 has 15 residues. The germline V gene encodes CDR1 KGHSY and CDR2 FQNENV. CDR3 protein: CASSPSDRGTGELFF. CDR3 coding DNA: TGTGCCAGCAGTCCTTCAGACAGGGGAACCGGGGAGCTGTTTTTT.

Written as DNA, the CDR3 is TGTGCCAGCAGTGCCCCCGGGACAGCCTCAACTAATGAAAAACTGTTTTTT. It codes for CASSAPGTASTNEKLFF. The gene calls are TRBV6-4 and TRBJ1-4, with 7 positions matching TRBD1. CDR3 length: 17 residues. V lost 4 bases and J lost 0; bases outside the gene matches: 8. CDR1 is MRHNA and CDR2 is SNTAGT in the germline V gene.

This rearrangement joins TRBV6-6 to TRBJ2-5; 12 bases line up with TRBD2. V lost 11 bases to trimming and J lost 0 bases; unmatched junction nucleotides: 4. Germline V CDR1 and CDR2: MNHNY, SVGAGI (reference sequence). This CDR3 is 14 amino acids long. CDR3 DNA: TGTGCCGCCCGACTAGCGGGGGACCAAGAGACCCAGTACTTC. This gives the protein CAARLAGDQETQYF.

The CDR3 coding sequence is TGCGCCAGCAGCTTGGTCGGTTACCCGGGTAATGAGCAGTTCTTC. It is translated as CASSLVGYPGNEQFF. The V and J genes are TRBV5-1 and TRBJ2-1, with D unclear. This CDR3 has 15 amino acids. V was pared by 0 bases and J by 7 bases, with 14 bases between. Germline CDR1 and CDR2: SGHRS and YFSETQ.

In its sample, this clone was seen once. V gene TRBV28 combines with J gene TRBJ1-2; TRBD1 might be the D (5 bases). V lost 5 bases to trimming and J lost 4 bases, with 11 bases between them. Germline V lookup: CDR1 MDHEN, CDR2 SYDVKM. The CDR3 consists of 13 residues. The CDR3 coding sequence is TGTGCCAGCAGTCCAGGGCGGCCCTATGGCTACACCTTC. Protein product: CASSPGRPYGYTF.

The rearrangement uses TRBV28 and TRBJ1-5; D is possibly TRBD1 (6 bases). V was clipped by 5 bases and J by 4 bases, with 12 bases between them. Per the germline V gene, CDR1 is MDHEN and CDR2 is SYDVKM. This CDR3 contains 14 residues. CDR3 in amino acids: CASSGPTGNQPQHF. CDR3 DNA sequence: TGTGCCAGCAGTGGACCGACAGGTAATCAGCCCCAGCATTTT.

CDR3 coding DNA: TGTGCCAGCGGGACTAGCGGGAGGAGAGATACGCAGTATTTT. Its translation: CASGTSGRRDTQYF. The V gene is TRBV5-6, the J gene TRBJ2-3; 15 nucleotides agree with TRBD2. V lost 7 bases to trimming and J lost 5 bases; unmatched junction nucleotides: 2. Germline assignment: CDR1 SGHDT and CDR2 YYEEEE. There are 14 residues in the CDR3.

The chain links TRBV2 to TRBJ2-7, with 7 bases aligning to TRBD1. The CDR3 is 13 residues long. J lost 6 bases, V lost 6 bases, and 8 bases had no gene match. The germline CDR1 and CDR2 sequences are SNHLY and FYNNEI. CDR3 DNA: TGTGCCAGCAGCCCGGAAGGACAGGCCGAGCAGTACTTC. Protein product: CASSPEGQAEQYF.

The V call is TRBV6-6, the J call TRBJ2-1; 9 positions match TRBD1. The CDR3 consists of 15 residues. In germline, CDR1 is MNHNY, CDR2 SVGAGI (reference sequence). Losses at the gene ends were 4 bases for V and 9 bases for J; bases not matched to a gene: 10. The CDR3 loop is CASSLTGTGYAEQFF. CDR3 nucleotides: TGTGCCAGCAGTTTGACCGGGACAGGGTATGCTGAGCAGTTCTTC.

The chain carries TRBV5-1 and TRBJ1-1, with D possibly matching TRBD1 (6 bases). V was cut by 1 base and J by 6 bases, with 19 bases left in between. The CDR3 spans 16 residues. The germline V gene has CDR1 SGHRS and CDR2 YFSETQ. The CDR3 spells CASSLSVKGGLAEAFF. The DNA for the CDR3 is TGCGCCAGCAGCTTGTCTGTTAAGGGGGGGTTAGCTGAAGCTTTCTTT.

This clone was observed once. The chain carries TRBV5-1 and TRBJ2-1; 13 bases fit TRBD2. V shed 3 bases, J shed 5 bases, and the junction held 2 bases outside the gene matches. The CDR3 loop spans 15 amino acids. Germline loops: CDR1 SGHRS, CDR2 YFSETQ. The DNA of the CDR3 is TGCGCCAGCAGCTCGGGACTAGCGGGGCACAATGAGCAGTTCTTC. Translated: CASSSGLAGHNEQFF.

The V call is TRBV18, the J call TRBJ2-3, with D hard to call. CDR1 and CDR2 (germline): KGHSH, LQKENI. Trimming pared 0 bases from V and 3 bases from J, leaving 4 bases between. The CDR3 has 13 amino acids. The chain's CDR3 is CASSPPATDTQYF. The CDR3 coding sequence is TGTGCCAGCTCACCACCGGCTACAGATACGCAGTATTTT.

The chain uses TRBV28 and TRBJ2-1; 8 bases align to TRBD2. Trimming took 6 bases from V and 5 from J; bases not matched to a gene: 12. This CDR3 comprises 16 residues. Germline assignment: CDR1 MDHEN and CDR2 SYDVKM. This CDR3 reads CASSLTGRGAHNEQFF. For the CDR3, the DNA is TGTGCCAGCAGCCTTACTGGGCGGGGGGCGCACAATGAGCAGTTCTTC.

This rearrangement joins TRBV6-6 to TRBJ1-5, with 8 bases matching TRBD1. Germline CDR1 and CDR2: MNHNY and SVGAGI (reference sequence). The CDR3 sequence is 16 residues long. With 6 bases clipped from V and 2 bases from J, the junction kept 9 bases outside the gene matches. The chain's CDR3 is CASRPGQGWGNQPQHF. The CDR3 DNA follows: TGTGCCAGCAGACCTGGACAGGGATGGGGCAATCAGCCCCAGCATTTT.